This T cell receptor beta chain was obtained from a study of T-cell memory formation after mild COVID-19 (dated by TCRdb to the early 2020s). Looking at the study overall: Most TCR sequence clusters were specific to one of the two donors. Two young, previously healthy adult volunteers, one female and one male, were included in the cohort. In a couple of donors, T-cell clones that expanded and contracted after mild COVID-19 were followed by sequencing TCRalpha and TCRbeta repertoires longitudinally.

On the study overall, not on this receptor specifically: The detection of some responding clones in pre-infection memory suggests that pre-existing cross-reactive memory T cells joined the SARS-CoV-2 response. Only two mild cases were covered by the study, and larger cohorts that include severe cases with pre-infection samples were considered necessary. From day 15 to 85, contracting clones showed balanced CD4/CD8 phenotypes, whereas a second wave of clones that expanded from day 15 to 37 leaned towards CD4+. Contracting CD4+ clones turned up mainly in the CM and EM memory subsets, whereas EMRA was where CD8+ clones were enriched. Whether the second-wave clones peaking on day 37 were SARS-CoV-2 specific was not confirmed.

This clonotype occurred a few times. Its antigen is still unknown. Per-nucleotide qualities are absent, and no much larger clonotype sits a single base away. From the cysteine through the phenylalanine, the CDR3 covers 16 amino acids. The retained sequence is limited to the CDR3, 48 bases, with the frame set at the first base. Via the germline V gene (reference sequence), CDR1 is SEHNR and CDR2 FQNEAQ. V lost 5 bases and J lost 5 bases, and the count of bases not matched to a germline gene is 10. TCRdb shows the sequencer as Illumina NovaSeq 6000. Using 5'RACE with constant-segment primers, TCRalpha and TCRbeta cDNA libraries were constructed, with sample barcodes and unique molecular identifiers added in the process. Trizol reagent was used to extract RNA from every sample. Library amplification was performed in two PCR steps, and a second sample barcode and Illumina TruSeq adapters were introduced in the second step. The libraries were sequenced on an Illumina NovaSeq using 2 x 150 bp paired-end reads. The original methods were these. Demultiplexing of reads and collapsing into UMI-guided consensus sequences were performed with migec v1.2.7. With mixcr v2.1.11, UMI consensuses were aligned to TRA and TRB V and J templates and assembled into clonotypes. Expanded or contracted clonotypes were those called significant by both edgeR and NoisET, with noise models trained on biological replicates. For edgeR calls, the cutoffs were a false discovery rate-adjusted p below 0.01 and a log2 fold-change threshold of 1. PCA with hierarchical clustering of max-normalized trajectories of the 1000 most abundant clonotypes was used as exploratory dynamics analysis. Each responding clone was given a CD4 or CD8 phenotype based on the CD4+ and CD8+ repertoires, which had been sequenced separately. Using fastp at Q25 and MiXCR, TCRdb reprocessed the public reads and kept productive beta chains. Every distinct CDR3 protein forms one entry, paired with its most common genes and DNA. The V and J calls come from TCRdb's annotation, not from the publication. For this sample the table gives around 200,000 distinct CDR3 sequences, of which around 21% were detected only once. The top ten clonotypes cover more than 20% of the sample.

Ficoll-Paque density gradient centrifugation was used to isolate PBMCs. This TCR was recovered from an adult woman who had mild COVID-19 (a few samples of this study predate the infection). The sample titles of this study are shuffled in the database, so cell type and time point are left out; the donor was told from shared clones. The specimen was PBMCs or a T cell subset sorted from them (not recorded which). The rearranged chain carries TRBV7-9 and TRBJ1-1; the central 11 bases match TRBD1. The CDR3 corresponds to CASSTSDRGRRTEAFF. The sequenced DNA is TGTGCCAGCAGCACTTCGGACAGGGGGCGGAGAACTGAAGCTTTCTTT.